The 19 T cell receptor beta chains presented below share a single source sample, sequenced in a study of human T cells and chemical hapten exposure. Time point indicated: patch test 3, about 24 weeks after DPC sensitization. The treatment here: therapeutic diphenylcyclopropenone sensitization with weekly scalp DPC. MiXCR was run by TCRdb on the RACE reads, yielding one entry per CDR3 protein. The table lists around 150,000 distinct CDR3 sequences, roughly 25% of them singletons. Here the sequenced sample was whole blood, taken in connection with sensitization to the hapten diphenylcyclopropenone (DPC). These receptors came from a young woman with alopecia areata. Some clones in this sample may be carry-over from other donors' samples.

The chain carries TRBV4-1 and TRBJ2-4; D is uncertain. This CDR3 spans 15 amino acids. V was pared by 2 bases and J by 3 bases, with 11 bases between. Looked up from germline, CDR1 is MGHRA and CDR2 is YSYEKL. CDR3 protein: CASSQYIVGKNIQYF. The CDR3 bases are TGCGCCAGCAGCCAATATATAGTAGGCAAAAACATTCAGTACTTC.

This clonotype has a handful of counts. The V gene is TRBV11-1, the J gene TRBJ2-1; D remains ambiguous. Trimming removed 3 bases from V and 5 bases from J, with 17 bases in between. The CDR3 is 16 amino acids. Germline V CDR1 and CDR2: SGHAT, FQDESV (reference sequence). The CDR3, as DNA: TGTGCCAGCAGCTTTCAGGTGCTTGCGTCCCACAATGAGCAGTTCTTC. Encoded protein: CASSFQVLASHNEQFF.

V and J are TRBV4-1 and TRBJ1-2; D is perhaps TRBD1 (6 bases). The CDR3 contains 13 residues. Trimming removed 2 bases from V and 7 bases from J, with 11 bases in between. CDR1 is MGHRA and CDR2 is YSYEKL in the germline V gene. The DNA for the CDR3 is TGCGCCAGCAGCCAAACAGGGTTTCCTGGCTACACCTTC. It is translated as CASSQTGFPGYTF.

The chain is built from TRBV27 and TRBJ2-7; no reliable D call. Per the germline V gene, CDR1 is MNHEY and CDR2 is SMNVEV (reference sequence). The CDR3 totals 13 residues. V shed 0 bases and J shed 5 bases, with 8 bases lying between them. In nucleotides, the CDR3 is TGTGCCAGCAGTTTATCTCGGCAGGACGAGCAGTACTTC. Amino acids: CASSLSRQDEQYF.

This chain links TRBV7-9 with TRBJ2-1; possible D gene TRBD1, 5 bases. The germline V gene has CDR1 SEHNR and CDR2 FQNEAQ (reference sequence). There are 12 residues in the CDR3. V shed 1 base and J shed 7 bases, with 5 bases lying between them. The CDR3 spells CASSLEGNEQFF. CDR3 DNA sequence: TGTGCCAGCAGCTTAGAGGGGAATGAGCAGTTCTTC.

V usage is TRBV6-2 or TRBV6-3 and J usage is TRBJ1-5; D gene unclear. V lost 8 bases, J lost 7 bases, and 15 bases lay in between. The CDR3 length is 13 residues. Germline V CDR1 and CDR2: MNHEY, SVGEGT. CDR3 protein: CASGKFGGQPQHF. The CDR3, as DNA: TGTGCCAGCGGCAAGTTCGGAGGCCAGCCCCAGCATTTT.

The chain is built from TRBV29-1 and TRBJ2-1; D is possibly TRBD1 or TRBD2 (5 bases each). The length of the CDR3 is 11 residues. Trimming took 3 bases from V and 15 from J, leaving 15 bases between them. Germline V lookup: CDR1 SQVTM, CDR2 ANQGSEA. The CDR3 sequence is CSVDLGTRGFF. CDR3 in DNA: TGCAGCGTTGATCTTGGGACGAGGGGGTTCTTC.

Only a few counts were recorded for this clonotype. The chain has TRBV7-9 and TRBJ2-7, with D perhaps matching TRBD1 (6 bases). The CDR3 is 14 amino acids. Trimming pared 2 bases from V and 4 bases from J, leaving 12 bases between. The V gene's germline CDR1 is SEHNR and CDR2 FQNEAQ (reference sequence). In DNA form, the CDR3 reads TGTGCCAGCAGCTTACGGGACACCCTGTACGAGCAGTACTTC. It yields the protein CASSLRDTLYEQYF.

The chain joins TRBV4-2 to TRBJ2-1; 10 positions match TRBD1. Looked up from germline, CDR1 is LGHNA and CDR2 is YNFKEQ. V gave up 1 base and J gave up 5 bases; unmatched junction bases: 2. The CDR3 is made up of 15 amino acids. For the CDR3, the DNA is TGTGCCAGCAGCCAAGTGGGACAGGGGCACAATGAGCAGTTCTTC. This gives the protein CASSQVGQGHNEQFF.

This clonotype was counted a few times. The chain joins TRBV4-1 to TRBJ2-7; maybe TRBD1 (7 bases). Trimming removed 0 bases at V and 4 bases at J, with 16 bases between. Germline lookup yields CDR1 MGHRA and CDR2 YSYEKL. The length of the CDR3 is 16 residues. This CDR3 is CASSQEAGGYIYEQYF. CDR3 bases: TGCGCCAGCAGCCAAGAGGCAGGGGGGTATATATACGAGCAGTACTTC.

This clonotype was observed once. The chain recombines TRBV12-3 or TRBV12-4 with TRBJ2-1, with 13 bases fitting TRBD2. This CDR3 spans 15 amino acids. The V and J ends lost 6 bases and 6 bases, in that order; junction bases with no gene match: 5. This chain's CDR3 is CASSSGLAGANEQFF. The CDR3 region has the DNA TGTGCCAGCAGCTCCGGACTAGCGGGAGCCAATGAGCAGTTCTTC.

The rearrangement links TRBV7-2 to TRBJ1-4, with D hard to call. V shed 2 bases and J shed 7 bases, with 11 bases lying between them. Per germline, CDR1 SGHTA and CDR2 FQGNSA. The CDR3 length is 14 residues. The CDR3 here is CASSLRPDAEKLFF. The CDR3, as DNA: TGTGCCAGCAGCTTAAGGCCGGATGCTGAAAAACTGTTTTTT.

This clonotype has a handful of counts. V gene TRBV30 combines with J gene TRBJ2-1; D may correspond to TRBD1 or TRBD2 (5 bases each). Trimming cost V 3 bases and J 0 bases, with 12 bases left between them. The V gene's germline CDR1 is GTSNPN and CDR2 SVGIG (reference sequence). The CDR3 sequence is 15 residues long. CDR3 protein: CAWSPGRVSYNEQFF. The CDR3 DNA reads as TGTGCCTGGAGCCCGGGGCGGGTCTCCTACAATGAGCAGTTCTTC.

The chain links TRBV27 to TRBJ2-3; 10 positions agree with TRBD2. After removal of 1 base from V and 3 bases from J, the junction contained 4 bases not matched to a gene. This CDR3 has 16 residues. CDR1 is MNHEY and CDR2 is SMNVEV in the germline V gene (reference sequence). DNA for the CDR3: TGTGCCAGCAGTTTATGGGCTAGCGGGGGTACAGATACGCAGTATTTT. Its protein is CASSLWASGGTDTQYF.

This clonotype showed up just a few times. CDR3 sequence (DNA): TGCGCCAGCAGCCGACTAGCCGGGAATACGCAGTATTTT. The encoded protein is CASSRLAGNTQYF. The chain joins TRBV4-1 to TRBJ2-3, with 7 bases fitting TRBD2. Germline V lookup: CDR1 MGHRA, CDR2 YSYEKL. CDR3 length: 13 residues. With V trimmed by 4 bases and J by 7 bases, 5 bases remained unmatched.

This clonotype was counted only a few times. The rearrangement uses TRBV9 and TRBJ2-3, with no clear D. The CDR3 is 14 residues long. Germline CDR1 is SGDLS and CDR2 is YYNGEE. The germline V and J ends were trimmed by 3 bases and 1 base, with 9 bases remaining between them. The CDR3 protein is CASSAGLGTDTQYF. The CDR3 nucleotides are TGTGCCAGCAGCGCTGGGCTAGGCACAGATACGCAGTATTTT. The full variable domain, with the rest looked up from reference TRBV9 and TRBJ2-3, is DSGVTQTPKHLITATGQRVTLRCSPRSGDLSVYWYQQSLDQGLQFLIQYYNGEERAKGNILERFSAQQFPDLHSELNLSSLELGDSALYFCASSAGLGTDTQYFGPGTRLTVL.

This clonotype appeared a few times. The V gene is TRBV6-6, the J gene TRBJ1-2, with TRBD1 matching 9 bases. The CDR3 has 18 amino acids. V shed 4 bases and J 2 bases; nucleotides not matched to a gene: 14. Germline V gene lookup returns CDR1 MNHNY and CDR2 SVGAGI (reference sequence). CDR3 coding DNA: TGTGCCAGCAGTTCGTTCGCCGTACAGGGGGCCGAGAACTATGGCTACACCTTC. Encoded protein: CASSSFAVQGAENYGYTF.

This chain connects TRBV6-2 or TRBV6-3 to TRBJ2-2, with 7 positions matching TRBD2. V shed 8 bases and J 8 bases; nucleotides not matched to a gene: 11. The CDR3 runs 14 residues. CDR1 MNHEY and CDR2 SVGEGT come from the germline V gene. CDR3 DNA: TGTGCCAGCTTCAAAGCGGGACCCGCTGGGGAGCTGTTTTTT. It codes for CASFKAGPAGELFF.

This clonotype was found many times. The chain links TRBV25-1 to TRBJ1-2, with D hard to call. The germline V gene encodes CDR1 MGHDK and CDR2 SYGVNS. V shed 4 bases and J shed 4 bases, with 7 bases lying between them. The CDR3 is 12 residues long. As DNA, the CDR3 is TGTGCCAGCAGTGGTACAAGCTATGGCTACACCTTC. This codes for CASSGTSYGYTF.